This paragraph reports one T cell receptor beta chain. The sample originates from a study of OX40 agonist ivuxolimab in advanced cancers. The table came from immunoSEQ multiplex PCR; TCRdb's copy has only in-frame clones and leaves some out. The table records roughly 70,000 clones, around 86% of them present only once. V lost 5 bases to trimming and J lost 4 bases, with 12 bases between them. Germline-derived CDR1 and CDR2 are MNHEY and SVGAGI. This CDR3 is built from 14 residues. The material was CD4+ or CD8+ T cells sorted from blood, obtained in a trial of the OX40 agonist ivuxolimab. This clonotype was sampled from an adult with an advanced solid tumor such as melanoma, head and neck, liver or kidney cancer. The V call is TRBV6-5, the J call TRBJ2-1, with a possible D match to TRBD2 (5 bases). In DNA, the CDR3 is TGTGCCAGCAGTGAGGCAGGACTGTACAATGAGCAGTTCTTC. The encoded protein is CASSEAGLYNEQFF.